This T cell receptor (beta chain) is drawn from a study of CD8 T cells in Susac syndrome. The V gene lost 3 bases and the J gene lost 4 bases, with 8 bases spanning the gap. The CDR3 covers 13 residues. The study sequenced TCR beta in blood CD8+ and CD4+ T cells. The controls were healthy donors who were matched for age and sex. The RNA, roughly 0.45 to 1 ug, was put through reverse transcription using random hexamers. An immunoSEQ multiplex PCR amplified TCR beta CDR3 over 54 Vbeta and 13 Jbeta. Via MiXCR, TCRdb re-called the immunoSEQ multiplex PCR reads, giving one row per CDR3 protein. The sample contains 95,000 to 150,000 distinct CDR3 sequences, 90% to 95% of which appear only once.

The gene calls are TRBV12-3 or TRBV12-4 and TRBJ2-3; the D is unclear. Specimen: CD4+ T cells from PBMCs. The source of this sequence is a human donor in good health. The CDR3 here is CASSLGGSDTQYF. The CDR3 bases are TGTGCCAGCAGTTTGGGTGGGTCAGATACGCAGTATTTT.